The 18 T cell receptor beta chains presented below share a single source sample, sequenced in a study of T cell responses to AZD1222 COVID-19 vaccine. Sequencing used immunoSEQ multiplex PCR; TCRdb keeps in-frame clones, though not all of them. Of some 86,000 clones in the sample, 92% are singletons; the top ten hold roughly 4.9%. This sample comprised peripheral blood, obtained on day 0 of AZD1222 vaccination. Receptors were obtained from an adult in good health.

V is TRBV19 and J is TRBJ2-7; 10 nucleotides match TRBD1. V lost 6 bases, J lost 2 bases, and 10 bases stayed unmatched. The CDR3 length is 16 residues. Per the germline V gene, CDR1 is LNHDA and CDR2 is SQIVND (reference sequence). CDR3 amino acids: CASSPGTGVWAYEQYF. Written as DNA, the CDR3 is TGTGCCAGTAGCCCCGGGACAGGGGTTTGGGCCTACGAGCAGTACTTC.

The rearrangement uses TRBV9 and TRBJ2-2, with 12 bases aligning to TRBD2. Germline V CDR1 and CDR2: SGDLS, YYNGEE. With V trimmed by 0 bases and J by 7 bases, 4 bases remained unmatched. The CDR3 is 16 residues long. The DNA of the CDR3 is TGTGCCAGCAGCGTAGACCCTAGCGGGAGGGTCGGGGAGCTGTTTTTT. Its protein product is CASSVDPSGRVGELFF.

The chain uses TRBV9 and TRBJ2-1, with a possible D match to TRBD2 (5 bases). The CDR3 is made up of 16 amino acids. With 5 bases removed from V and 3 bases from J, the gap between germline ends came to 18 bases. Germline V CDR1 and CDR2: SGDLS, YYNGEE. The DNA of the CDR3 is TGTGCCAGCAGTCAGACGGGATCCTCCATCTACAATGAGCAGTTCTTC. It specifies CASSQTGSSIYNEQFF.

This sequence joins TRBV5-1 and TRBJ2-5, with D possibly TRBD1 on 6 matching bases. The germline gives CDR1 SGHRS, CDR2 YFSETQ. Deletions cut 3 bases from V and 5 bases from J, with 14 bases between. The CDR3 has 14 residues. CDR3 sequence: CASSSTGSEETQYF. DNA for the CDR3: TGCGCCAGCAGCTCAACAGGGTCTGAGGAGACCCAGTACTTC. Full variable domain (missing parts from reference TRBV5-1 and TRBJ2-5): KAGVTQTPRYLIKTRGQQVTLSCSPISGHRSVSWYQQTPGQGLQFLFEYFSETQRNKGNFPGRFSGRQFSNSRSEMNVSTLELGDSALYLCASSSTGSEETQYFGPGTRLLVL.

The CDR3 region is CASSSKDGTGVYNEQFF. CDR3 bases: TGTGCCAGCAGCTCAAAAGACGGTACGGGAGTTTACAATGAGCAGTTCTTC. The rearrangement links TRBV7-8 to TRBJ2-1, with D tentatively TRBD2 (6 bases). Looked up from germline, CDR1 is SGHVS and CDR2 is FQNEAQ. This CDR3 contains 17 residues. Trimming left V 4 bases short and J 4 bases short, with 20 bases between. Together with reference TRBV7-8 and TRBJ2-1, the CDR3 gives the full variable domain: GAGVSQSPRYKVAKRGQDVALRCDPISGHVSLFWYQQALGQGPEFLTYFQNEAQLDKSGLPSDRFFAERPEGSVSTLKIQRTQQEDSAVYLCASSSKDGTGVYNEQFFGPGTRLTVL.

The chain couples TRBV27 to TRBJ1-5, with D possibly being TRBD1 (5 bases). Germline CDR1 and CDR2: MNHEY and SMNVEV (reference sequence). Trimming removed 3 bases at V and 3 bases at J, with 6 bases between. This CDR3 is built from 13 residues. The CDR3 coding sequence is TGTGCCAGCAGTTTGGGACCCAATCAGCCCCAGCATTTT. It specifies CASSLGPNQPQHF.

The genes are TRBV28 and TRBJ2-1, with D unresolved. CDR1 and CDR2 (germline): MDHEN, SYDVKM. The CDR3 consists of 15 residues. The germline V and J ends were trimmed by 5 bases and 2 bases, with 13 bases remaining between them. The CDR3: CASSPSSVTYNEQFF. DNA for the CDR3: TGTGCCAGCAGTCCATCCAGCGTTACCTACAATGAGCAGTTCTTC.

The chain recombines TRBV2 with TRBJ2-2; unclear D gene. Germline V gives CDR1 SNHLY, CDR2 FYNNEI. This CDR3 has 14 amino acids. V was trimmed by 6 bases and J by 1 base, leaving 9 bases between them. CDR3 sequence (DNA): TGTGCCAGCAGCTATTGGGAGAACACCGGGGAGCTGTTTTTT. Its translation is CASSYWENTGELFF.

The chain's CDR3 is CASSLSGVRGDTQYF. Here the CDR3 DNA reads TGTGCCAGCAGCCTCAGCGGGGTAAGGGGAGATACGCAGTATTTT. V is TRBV7-9 and J is TRBJ2-3, with 7 bases lining up with TRBD2. The CDR3 has 15 amino acids. Trimming took 5 bases from V and 5 from J; bases not matched to a gene: 10. In germline, CDR1 is SEHNR, CDR2 FQNEAQ (reference sequence).

This clone was recorded a few times. This chain links TRBV11-2 with TRBJ2-3; D uncertain. Germline V lookup: CDR1 SGHAT, CDR2 FQNNGV. Trimming pared 3 bases from V and 1 base from J, leaving 11 bases between. CDR3 size: 15 residues. CDR3 sequence reads: CASSLFSLGTDTQYF. The CDR3 DNA follows: TGTGCCAGCAGCTTGTTTAGTTTGGGCACAGATACGCAGTATTTT.

The chain links TRBV27 to TRBJ2-3, with D perhaps TRBD1 (5 bases). The CDR3 is 15 residues long. Germline CDR1 MNHEY, CDR2 SMNVEV (reference sequence). With 2 bases removed from V and 6 bases from J, the gap between germline ends came to 15 bases. The CDR3 region is CASSLVSRHRDTQYF. The CDR3 DNA reads TGTGCCAGCAGTTTAGTGAGCAGGCACAGGGATACGCAGTATTTT.

In this sample, this clone turned up a few times. The chain is built from TRBV3-1 (or the pseudogene TRBV3-2) and TRBJ2-1, with TRBD2 identical over 11 bases. This CDR3 has 14 residues. Trimming removed 4 bases from V and 6 bases from J; junction bases left unmatched: 2. The V gene's germline CDR1 is LGHDT and CDR2 YNNKEL (reference sequence). For the CDR3, the DNA is TGTGCCAGCAGCCTAGGGACTAGCGGCAATGAGCAGTTCTTC. This gives the protein CASSLGTSGNEQFF.

The V and J genes are TRBV19 and TRBJ1-6; no firm D call. The CDR3 length is 14 residues. Per the germline V gene, CDR1 is LNHDA and CDR2 is SQIVND (reference sequence). Trimming removed 3 bases from V and 6 bases from J, with 9 bases in between. CDR3 residues: CASSMPASNSPLHF. The CDR3, as DNA: TGTGCCAGTAGTATGCCAGCTAGTAATTCACCCCTCCACTTT.

The V and J genes are TRBV9 and TRBJ2-5, with TRBD2 matching 8 bases. CDR1 is SGDLS and CDR2 is YYNGEE in the germline V gene. V lost 0 bases and J lost 1; bases outside the gene matches: 5. This CDR3 is built from 16 residues. This CDR3 reads CASSVGTSGPQETQYF. Here the CDR3 DNA reads TGTGCCAGCAGCGTAGGCACTAGCGGCCCCCAAGAGACCCAGTACTTC.

The V call is TRBV18, the J call TRBJ2-1; 10 bases are shared with TRBD1. From germline, CDR1 is KGHSH and CDR2 LQKENI. V lost 6 bases and J lost 3; bases outside the gene matches: 8. The CDR3 loop spans 16 amino acids. As DNA, the CDR3 is TGTGCCAGCTCCCTCCTCGGACAGGGGGGCTACAATGAGCAGTTCTTC. Its protein is CASSLLGQGGYNEQFF. Supplemented by reference TRBV18 and TRBJ2-1, the full variable domain reads NAGVMQNPRHLVRRRGQEARLRCSPMKGHSHVYWYRQLPEEGLKFMVYLQKENIIDESGMPKERFSAEFPKEGPSILRIQQVVRGDSAAYFCASSLLGQGGYNEQFFGPGTRLTVL.

The chain joins TRBV20-1 to TRBJ2-3; D is unresolved. Germline values: CDR1 DFQATT, CDR2 SNEGSKA (reference sequence). The CDR3 extends over 9 amino acids. CDR3 bases: TGCAGGCCAGACCGTACGCAGTATTTT. This translates into CRPDRTQYF.

The chain recombines TRBV5-1 with TRBJ1-1; 9 bases map to TRBD1. This CDR3 region has 15 residues. Germline loops: CDR1 SGHRS, CDR2 YFSETQ. With V trimmed by 5 bases and J by 5 bases, 10 bases remained unmatched. The CDR3 is CASSNTGQGTTEAFF. CDR3 coding DNA: TGCGCCAGCAGTAACACCGGACAGGGGACAACTGAAGCTTTCTTT.

A single count supports this clone. As DNA, the CDR3 is TGTGCCAGCAGTTACTCTGGTGGCGAAAAACTGTTTTTT. Translation: CASSYSGGEKLFF. The chain couples TRBV6-5 to TRBJ1-4; D is unresolved. The CDR3 extends over 13 amino acids. The ends were cut back, 0 bases at V and 8 bases at J, with 7 bases in the middle. Germline lookup yields CDR1 MNHEY and CDR2 SVGAGI.